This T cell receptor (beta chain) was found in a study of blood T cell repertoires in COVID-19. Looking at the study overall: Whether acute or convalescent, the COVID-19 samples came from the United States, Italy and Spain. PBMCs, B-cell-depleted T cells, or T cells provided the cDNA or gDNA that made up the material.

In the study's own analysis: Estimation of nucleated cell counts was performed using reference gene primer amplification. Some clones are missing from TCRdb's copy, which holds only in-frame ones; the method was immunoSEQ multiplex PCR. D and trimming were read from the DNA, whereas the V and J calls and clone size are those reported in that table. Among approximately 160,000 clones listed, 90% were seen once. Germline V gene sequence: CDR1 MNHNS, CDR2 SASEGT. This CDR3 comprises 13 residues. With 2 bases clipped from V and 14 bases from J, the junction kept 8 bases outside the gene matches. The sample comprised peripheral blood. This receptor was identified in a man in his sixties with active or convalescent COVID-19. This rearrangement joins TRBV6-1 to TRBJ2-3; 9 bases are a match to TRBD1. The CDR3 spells CASSEIWDRVGYF. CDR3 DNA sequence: TGTGCCAGCAGTGAAATCTGGGACAGGGTAGGGTATTTT.